Ten or more counts support the clone carrying this T cell receptor beta chain. At one end, the junction sequence differs from germline, possibly due to a read error. The sample belongs to a study of T cells in Graves' hyperthyroidism and ophthalmopathy. Lactation, pregnancy, other autoimmune disease or uncontrolled infection led to exclusion of patients. RNA transcripts served as the template for amplifying TCR beta CDR3 regions. The HTBI primer set served for first-round RT-PCR of the TCR CDR3. TCRdb reprocessed the multiplex PCR reads via MiXCR and lists one record per CDR3 protein. The repertoire includes approximately 300,000 distinct CDR3 sequences, approximately 16% of them detected once, and around 34% sits in the top ten. Per the germline V gene, CDR1 is KGHDR and CDR2 is SFDVKD. This CDR3 is built from 14 residues.

The chain uses TRBV24-1 and TRBJ2-1, with 7 bases fitting TRBD1. This TCR came from a young man with Graves' hyperthyroidism. The sequenced sample was blood. CDR3 loop: CARRFGTVPCRSIF. As DNA, the CDR3 is TGTGCCAGACGATTTGGGACAGTCCCCTGTCGAAGTATCTTC.